This is a list of T cell receptor beta chains from one sample in a study of shared clonotypes between healthy human individuals. This table comes from immunoSEQ multiplex PCR, and its TCRdb copy is limited to in-frame clones, with some not included. The repertoire includes around 1.5 million clones, around 98% of them detected once, and roughly 0.4% sits in the top ten. The sequencing sample was made of naive CD4+ T cells sorted from blood. The receptors originated from a man aged 30 to 45 in good health. The CDR3 runs from the conserved cysteine through the conserved F or W. D genes are given only for firm matches. Clone size is not always given. Where it is, it says once, few, many or a class for expanded clones.

v_call	d_call	j_call	clone_size	cdr3_aa	cdr3_nt
TRBV18	NA	TRBJ2-4	NA	CASSPPAKNIQYF	TGTGCCAGCTCACCACCGGCCAAAAACATTCAGTACTTC
TRBV15	TRBD2	TRBJ2-7	NA	CATSTLPGEGESYEQYF	TGTGCCACCAGCACACTACCCGGGGAGGGAGAGTCCTACGAGCAGTACTTC
TRBV10-3	NA	TRBJ1-2	NA	CAISDPDRANYGYTF	TGTGCCATCAGTGACCCCGACCGTGCTAACTATGGCTACACCTTC
TRBV18	TRBD2	TRBJ2-3	NA	CASSSRLAGGGSSTQYF	TGTGCCAGCTCATCCCGACTAGCGGGAGGTGGGTCCAGTACGCAGTATTTT
TRBV9	NA	TRBJ2-1	NA	CASSVAQGYEQFF	TGTGCCAGCAGCGTAGCACAAGGGTATGAGCAGTTCTTC
TRBV28	NA	TRBJ2-3	NA	CASPPSGGSSTDTQYF	TGTGCCAGCCCTCCCTCGGGGGGCAGCAGCACAGATACGCAGTATTTT
TRBV27	TRBD1	TRBJ1-2	NA	CASSLSGPGTAINYGYTF	TGTGCCAGCAGTTTATCGGGACCCGGGACAGCAATCAACTATGGCTACACCTTC
TRBV14	NA	TRBJ2-7	NA	CASSHPVSSYEQYF	TGTGCCAGCAGCCATCCTGTAAGCTCCTACGAGCAGTACTTC
TRBV6-5	NA	TRBJ1-5	NA	CASRTSNQPQHF	TGTGCCAGCAGGACCTCCAATCAGCCCCAGCATTTT
TRBV28	NA	TRBJ2-7	NA	CASSLIGRTGEQYF	TGTGCCAGCAGTTTAATCGGGAGAACGGGCGAGCAGTACTTC
TRBV18	NA	TRBJ2-6	NA	CASSSTRTSGANVLTF	TGTGCCAGCTCATCAACACGGACCTCTGGGGCCAACGTCCTGACTTTC
TRBV9	TRBD1	TRBJ1-4	NA	CASSAGTGAGTNEKLFF	TGTGCCAGCAGCGCCGGGACAGGGGCTGGAACTAATGAAAAACTGTTTTTT
TRBV6-5	NA	TRBJ1-4	NA	CASSYAPAEKLFF	TGTGCCAGCAGTTACGCACCGGCTGAAAAACTGTTTTTT
TRBV4-3	NA	TRBJ1-4	NA	CASSLFGGEKLFF	TGCGCCAGCAGCCTTTTCGGGGGTGAAAAACTGTTTTTT
TRBV5-4	NA	TRBJ2-1	NA	CASSLGVELSYNEQFF	TGTGCCAGCAGCTTGGGTGTGGAGCTCTCCTACAATGAGCAGTTCTTC
TRBV9	NA	TRBJ1-2	once	CASSVDPGRGYGYTF	TGTGCCAGCAGCGTAGACCCGGGTCGGGGCTATGGCTACACCTTC
TRBV19	TRBD1	TRBJ1-1	NA	CASRVLDRGQAFF	TGTGCCAGTAGAGTCCTGGACAGGGGGCAGGCTTTCTTT
TRBV5-8	TRBD2	TRBJ2-1	NA	CASSDRTSGRSEQFF	TGTGCCAGCAGCGACAGGACTAGCGGGAGATCTGAGCAGTTCTTC
TRBV7-9	TRBD1	TRBJ1-2	NA	CASSPLDRGVYGYTF	TGTGCCAGCAGCCCACTGGACAGGGGCGTTTATGGCTACACCTTC
TRBV15	TRBD1	TRBJ1-2	once	CATSRDPRPDRDSGYTF	TGTGCCACCAGCAGAGATCCCCGCCCCGACAGGGATTCTGGCTACACCTTC
TRBV5-1	NA	TRBJ2-1	NA	CASSSLASRNEQFF	TGCGCCAGCAGCTCTCTAGCGTCCCGTAATGAGCAGTTCTTC
TRBV18	TRBD1	TRBJ2-2	once	CATHHRGRMTGELFF	TGTGCCACCCATCACAGGGGGCGGATGACCGGGGAGCTGTTTTTT
TRBV5-1	NA	TRBJ2-5	NA	CASSLTESRAREYF	TGCGCCAGCAGCTTGACGGAATCCCGGGCAAGGGAGTACTTC
TRBV29-1	TRBD2	TRBJ2-3	NA	CSVAPLAGGRTDTQYF	TGCAGCGTTGCCCCACTAGCGGGCGGTCGCACAGATACGCAGTATTTT
TRBV28	TRBD2	TRBJ2-5	NA	CASSRLAGDAETQYF	TGTGCCAGCAGCAGACTAGCGGGAGATGCGGAGACCCAGTACTTC
TRBV5-1	NA	TRBJ2-7	NA	CASSLAGTSYEQYF	TGCGCCAGCAGCTTGGCCGGGACCTCCTACGAGCAGTACTTC
TRBV19	TRBD1	TRBJ2-7	NA	CASRDRVNEQYF	TGTGCCAGCCGGGACAGGGTAAACGAGCAGTACTTC
TRBV9	NA	TRBJ1-1	NA	CASSVGWTVSEAFF	TGTGCCAGCAGCGTAGGTTGGACAGTCTCTGAAGCTTTCTTT
TRBV7-7	TRBD2	TRBJ2-3	NA	CASSLGLAGTDTQYF	TGTGCCAGCAGCTTGGGACTAGCGGGAACAGATACGCAGTATTTT
TRBV7-9	NA	TRBJ1-5	NA	CSSGYSNQPQHF	TGTAGTAGTGGGTATAGCAATCAGCCCCAGCATTTT
TRBV10-2	NA	TRBJ1-4	NA	CASTESLQKLFF	TGCGCCAGCACCGAGTCCCTCCAAAAACTGTTTTTT
TRBV19	NA	TRBJ2-5	NA	CASSIGGSRLRETQYF	TGTGCCAGTAGTATCGGTGGGAGTAGGCTCAGAGAGACCCAGTACTTC
TRBV27	TRBD2	TRBJ2-7	NA	CASSPKGGGRIYEQYF	TGTGCCAGCAGTCCTAAGGGTGGCGGGAGGATCTACGAGCAGTACTTC
TRBV5-1	NA	TRBJ1-4	NA	CASRGTGNEKLFF	TGCGCCAGCAGAGGGACTGGAAATGAAAAACTGTTTTTT
TRBV7-9	NA	TRBJ2-1	NA	CASTRDMDEQFF	TGTGCCAGCACCCGGGACATGGATGAGCAGTTCTTC
TRBV6-6	TRBD2	TRBJ2-6	NA	CASSRREVSGANVLTF	TGTGCCAGCAGTCGACGGGAGGTATCTGGGGCCAACGTCCTGACTTTC
TRBV7-2	TRBD1	TRBJ2-3	NA	CASCRDRHTDTQYF	TGTGCCAGTTGCCGGGACAGACACACAGATACGCAGTATTTT
TRBV28	TRBD1	TRBJ1-1	NA	CASSFGQGLAFF	TGTGCCAGCAGTTTCGGACAGGGCTTGGCTTTCTTT
TRBV28	NA	TRBJ2-7	NA	CASSPAVGSYEQYF	TGTGCCAGCAGTCCCGCCGTAGGCTCCTACGAGCAGTACTTC
TRBV19	NA	TRBJ1-5	NA	CLRLWAKKSRDTFSNQPQHF	TGTTTGAGGCTTTGGGCGAAGAAAAGCCGGGACACCTTTAGCAATCAGCCCCAGCATTTT
TRBV9	TRBD1	TRBJ2-7	NA	CASSVGQGPNYEQYF	TGTGCCAGCAGCGTCGGACAGGGACCTAACTACGAGCAGTACTTC
TRBV19	TRBD2	TRBJ2-3	NA	CASRLNPGLSAQYF	TGTGCCAGTAGACTCAACCCGGGACTATCGGCGCAGTATTTT
TRBV7-9	TRBD2	TRBJ2-2	NA	CAEEGGPPNTGELFF	TGTGCAGAAGAGGGAGGGCCCCCGAACACCGGGGAGCTGTTTTTT
TRBV5-1	NA	TRBJ2-1	NA	CASSLGSYNEQFF	TGCGCCAGCAGCTTGGGTTCGTACAATGAGCAGTTCTTC
TRBV5-6	NA	TRBJ1-5	NA	CASSARRGNQPQHF	TGTGCCAGCAGCGCCCGGCGGGGGAATCAGCCCCAGCATTTT